A selection of T cell receptor beta chains follows, all from one sample in a study of blood T cell repertoires in COVID-19. The data were produced by immunoSEQ multiplex PCR, yet TCRdb's version contains in-frame clones alone and is incomplete. The sample lists around 300,000 clones, around nine tenths occurring once. Sequencing used PBMCs or T cells enriched from blood (not recorded which). The origin of the receptors is a woman between 18 and 30 years old who had recovered from COVID-19. Each CDR3 is given with its conserved first and last residue. The order of the fields is D gene, J gene, clone size, V gene, CDR3 protein, CDR3 DNA. A D gene is named only where the DNA matches it firmly. Size is omitted from some rows. Given values are once, few, many or a class for expanded clones.

NA TRBJ2-7 NA TRBV2 CASSSRSSEYEQYF TGTGCCAGCAGTTCTCGGAGTAGCGAGTACGAGCAGTACTTC
NA TRBJ2-7 NA TRBV7-9 CASSLGGRGWDEQYF TGTGCCAGCAGCTTAGGGGGCAGGGGTTGGGACGAGCAGTACTTC
NA TRBJ2-5 NA TRBV28 CASSERLQETQYF TGTGCCAGCAGTGAGCGGCTCCAAGAGACCCAGTACTTC
TRBD2 TRBJ2-5 NA TRBV30 CAWNSVREGETQYF TGTGCCTGGAATAGCGTTAGGGAGGGGGAGACCCAGTACTTC
TRBD2 TRBJ2-3 NA TRBV3-1/TRBV3-2 CASSQVWRGYTDTQYF TGTGCCAGCAGCCAAGTTTGGCGGGGGTACACAGATACGCAGTATTTT
NA TRBJ2-1 NA TRBV14 CASSRAGYNEQFF TGTGCCAGCAGCCGGGCTGGCTACAATGAGCAGTTCTTC
TRBD2 TRBJ2-1 NA TRBV6-5 CASSYRSGTHYEQFF TGTGCCAGCAGTTACCGTAGCGGGACCCACTATGAGCAGTTCTTC
TRBD1 TRBJ2-6 NA TRBV30 CAWSGQGTAGANVLTF TGTGCCTGGAGTGGACAGGGGACTGCTGGGGCCAACGTCCTGACTTTC
NA TRBJ1-4 NA TRBV7-2 CASSLIPATNEKLFF TGTGCCAGCAGCTTAATCCCAGCAACTAATGAAAAACTGTTTTTT
TRBD1 TRBJ2-3 NA TRBV29-1 CSVATGGGDTQYF TGCAGCGTTGCGACAGGGGGAGGGGATACGCAGTATTTT
NA TRBJ2-3 NA TRBV5-1 CASSPSGGGGLEDTQYF TGCGCCAGCAGCCCCTCAGGCGGAGGGGGCCTAGAAGATACGCAGTATTTT
TRBD2 TRBJ2-7 NA TRBV7-3 CASSSIRAGPSYEQYF TGTGCCAGCAGCTCGATCCGAGCGGGACCCTCCTACGAGCAGTACTTC
NA TRBJ1-6 once TRBV5-1 CASLNREGLSCNSPLHF TGCGCCAGCCTCAACAGGGAAGGGCTGAGTTGTAATTCACCCCTCCACTTT
TRBD2 TRBJ2-7 NA TRBV6-6 CASSAISGSYEQYF TGTGCCAGCAGTGCGATTAGCGGGTCCTACGAGCAGTACTTC
NA TRBJ2-4 NA TRBV28 CASSSPWDILAKNIQYF TGTGCCAGCAGTTCTCCCTGGGACATTCTGGCCAAAAACATTCAGTACTTC
TRBD1 TRBJ2-1 once TRBV9 CASSIDRGFGNEQFF TGTGCCAGCAGCATCGACAGGGGGTTCGGCAATGAGCAGTTCTTC
TRBD1 TRBJ1-1 once TRBV11-2 CASSVGTGGTEAFF TGTGCCAGCAGCGTGGGGACAGGGGGCACTGAAGCTTTCTTT
NA TRBJ1-2 NA TRBV4-1 CASSQETRVDGYTF TGCGCCAGCAGCCAAGAGACCAGGGTAGATGGCTACACCTTC
NA TRBJ2-5 NA TRBV7-9 CASSFNREGKTQYF TGTGCCAGCAGCTTCAACAGGGAAGGAAAGACCCAGTACTTC
NA TRBJ1-2 NA TRBV24-1 CATFDTLNYGYTF TGTGCCACCTTCGACACCCTAAACTATGGCTACACCTTC
NA TRBJ2-3 NA TRBV20-1 CSARSIRGQYF TGCAGTGCTAGGAGCATACGCGGGCAGTATTTT
NA TRBJ1-1 NA TRBV6-2/TRBV6-3 CASSYSRDTGTEAFF TGTGCCAGCAGTTACTCTCGGGACACCGGCACTGAAGCTTTCTTT